Below, 14 T cell receptor beta chains from the same sample are listed, as sequenced in a study of blood T cell repertoires in COVID-19. Assay used: immunoSEQ multiplex PCR; TCRdb lists only in-frame clones, some missing. The sample lists about 460,000 clones; around 85% were seen once. Sample: PBMCs or T cells enriched from blood (not recorded which). All receptors come from a woman aged 60-75 years who had recovered from COVID-19.

This clone was detected a few times. This chain uses TRBV10-2 with TRBJ2-1; no definite D call. The CDR3 runs to 13 residues. Germline lookup yields CDR1 WSHSY and CDR2 SAAADI. The V gene lost 2 bases and the J gene lost 6 bases, with 8 bases spanning the gap. DNA for the CDR3: TGCGCCAGCAGTGAGCCCTATAGCAATGAGCAGTTCTTC. Protein: CASSEPYSNEQFF.

As for this clone: This CDR3 is also generated by other DNA sequences in the sample. V usage is TRBV10-3 and J usage is TRBJ2-3; TRBD2 matches 7 bases. Germline V gives CDR1 ENHRY, CDR2 SYGVKD. After removal of 0 bases from V and 2 bases from J, the junction contained 2 bases not matched to a gene. The CDR3 has 15 amino acids. CDR3 sequence reads: CAISESSGATDTQYF. In nucleotides, the CDR3 is TGTGCCATCAGTGAGTCGAGCGGGGCCACAGATACGCAGTATTTT.

In this sample, this clone turned up once. The V and J genes are TRBV10-3 and TRBJ2-3; no clear D. Trimming removed 5 bases from V and 2 bases from J, with 8 bases in between. Germline V CDR1 and CDR2: ENHRY, SYGVKD. The CDR3 extends over 13 amino acids. CDR3 in DNA: TGTGCCATCAGTCCCCCCTCCACAGATACGCAGTATTTT. Translation: CAISPPSTDTQYF.

V and J are TRBV30 and TRBJ2-5; TRBD2 matches 10 bases. Germline CDR1 reads GTSNPN; CDR2 reads SVGIG (reference sequence). This CDR3 region has 13 residues. V was clipped by 5 bases and J by 4 bases; unmatched bases: 4. The CDR3 is CAWATSGVETQYF. The CDR3 nucleotides are TGTGCCTGGGCTACTAGCGGGGTAGAGACCCAGTACTTC.

The chain combines TRBV7-6 with TRBJ2-7; no clear D. This CDR3 is 15 amino acids long. Trimming cost V 6 bases and J 2 bases, with 17 bases left between them. Germline-derived CDR1 and CDR2 are SGHVS and FNYEAQ. The DNA of the CDR3 is TGTGCCAGCAGTAACAGTCCTGCGCCGGCCTACGAGCAGTACTTC. Amino acid sequence: CASSNSPAPAYEQYF.

The rearrangement links TRBV6-5 to TRBJ1-1, with TRBD1 as a possible D gene (5 bases). CDR1 MNHEY and CDR2 SVGAGI come from the germline V gene. The CDR3 consists of 11 residues. V gave up 7 bases and J gave up 8 bases, with 11 bases separating them. Written as DNA, the CDR3 is TGTGCCAGCACCCCTAACAGGGAAGCTTTCTTT. This codes for CASTPNREAFF.

To note about this clone: Other DNA sequences in this specimen translate into the identical CDR3. This sequence joins TRBV12-3 or TRBV12-4 and TRBJ2-7; 7 bases align to TRBD1. This CDR3 contains 13 residues. With 3 bases clipped from V and 1 base from J, the junction kept 0 bases outside the gene matches. CDR3 protein: CASSLGQSYEQYV. The CDR3 DNA reads as TGTGCCAGCAGTTTGGGACAGTCCTACGAGCAGTACGTC.

Many counts were recorded for this clone. This chain connects TRBV10-3 to TRBJ1-2, with D possibly matching TRBD1 (6 bases). Deletions cut 4 bases from V and 6 bases from J, with 12 bases between. This CDR3 has 13 residues. The germline V gene has CDR1 ENHRY and CDR2 SYGVKD. The CDR3 reads CAISGQAANGYTF. The CDR3 coding sequence is TGTGCCATCAGTGGACAGGCGGCCAATGGCTACACCTTC.

The V call is TRBV4-2, the J call TRBJ2-1; the D gene is possibly TRBD2 (6 bases). V lost 1 base and J lost 4, with 23 bases in between. The CDR3 runs to 19 residues. CDR1 and CDR2 (germline): LGHNA, YNFKEQ. CDR3 DNA sequence: TGTGCCAGCAGCCAAGTGATCCCCCTAGCCGGGGGTAGGTACAATGAGCAGTTCTTC. Protein product: CASSQVIPLAGGRYNEQFF.

The rearrangement links TRBV5-1 to TRBJ2-3; 10 bases align to TRBD1. With 0 bases clipped from V and 2 bases from J, the junction kept 3 bases outside the gene matches. Germline loops: CDR1 SGHRS, CDR2 YFSETQ. This CDR3 has 16 amino acids. Here the CDR3 DNA reads TGCGCCAGCAGCTTGGGACGACAGGGGGCCACAGATACGCAGTATTTT. As protein: CASSLGRQGATDTQYF.

Concerning this clone itself: Other DNA sequences in this sample translate to the same CDR3. The V gene is TRBV5-1, the J gene TRBJ1-1, with D unclear. V lost 0 bases and J 6 bases, leaving 9 bases between the germline ends. Germline CDR1 and CDR2: SGHRS and YFSETQ. The CDR3 length is 13 residues. CDR3 in amino acids: CASSLAGRSEAFF. CDR3 DNA: TGCGCCAGCAGCTTGGCCGGGAGATCTGAAGCTTTCTTT.

The chain has TRBV30 and TRBJ2-1; 9 bases agree with TRBD1. Looked up from germline, CDR1 is GTSNPN and CDR2 is SVGIG (reference sequence). V shed 4 bases, J shed 6 bases, and the junction held 19 bases outside the gene matches. The CDR3 runs 18 residues. For the CDR3, the DNA is TGTGCCTGGAACCGGGGCTACCCGGGACAGGGAGATAGCAATGAGCAGTTCTTC. Residues: CAWNRGYPGQGDSNEQFF.

The sample holds one count of this clone. The genes are TRBV6-5 and TRBJ1-6, with D maybe TRBD1 (5 bases). Trimming removed 2 bases at V and 6 bases at J, with 8 bases between. CDR3 length equals 14 residues. CDR1 is MNHEY and CDR2 is SVGAGI in the germline V gene. In nucleotides, the CDR3 is TGTGCCAGCAGTTACCGACAGCCTAATTCACCCCTCCACTTT. Amino acid sequence: CASSYRQPNSPLHF.

The rearrangement joins TRBV7-9 to TRBJ2-3; D remains ambiguous. In germline, CDR1 is SEHNR, CDR2 FQNEAQ (reference sequence). Trimming took off 5 bases at V and 3 bases at J, with 9 bases between the two ends. The CDR3 loop spans 13 amino acids. For the CDR3, the DNA is TGTGCCAGCAGCCTAGTTCCAACAGATACGCAGTATTTT. Translation gives CASSLVPTDTQYF.